This TCR beta chain appears in the sequencing data of a study of spatial heterogeneity in lung cancer. The overall study: The 55 to 90 donors had untreated early-stage non-small cell lung cancer.

This clonotype was counted many times. V shed 1 base and J shed 4 bases, with 13 bases lying between them. The CDR3 runs 16 residues. Germline-derived CDR1 and CDR2 are SGHVS and FNYEAQ. A single record per CDR3 protein comes from TCRdb applying MiXCR to the 5' RACE reads. The sample lists under 45,000 distinct CDR3 sequences, about 7.6% seen once, with 9.4% in the top ten. The sample's time point: blood at routine non-recurrence follow-up after resection. This chain connects TRBV7-6 to TRBJ2-2; either TRBD1 or TRBD2 may fit D (6 bases each). The sequencing here drew on PBMCs, taken at follow-up. This clonotype was obtained from a male donor with early-stage non-small cell lung cancer. In DNA, the CDR3 is TGTGCCAGCAGCTTAGTGGCCGGGGGCGGCACCGGGGAGCTGTTTTTT. It translates to CASSLVAGGGTGELFF.